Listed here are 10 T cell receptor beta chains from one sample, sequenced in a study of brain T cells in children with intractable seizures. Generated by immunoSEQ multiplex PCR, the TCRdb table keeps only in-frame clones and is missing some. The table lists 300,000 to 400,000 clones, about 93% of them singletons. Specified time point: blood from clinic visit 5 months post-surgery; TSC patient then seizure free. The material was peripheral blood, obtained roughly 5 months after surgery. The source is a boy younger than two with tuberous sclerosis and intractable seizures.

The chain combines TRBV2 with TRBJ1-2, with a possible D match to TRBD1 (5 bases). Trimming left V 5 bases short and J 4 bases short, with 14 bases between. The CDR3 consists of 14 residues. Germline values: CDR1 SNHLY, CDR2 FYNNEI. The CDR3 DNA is TGTGCCAGCAGTACCGGGGCCCCTACCTATGGCTACACCTTC. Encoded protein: CASSTGAPTYGYTF.

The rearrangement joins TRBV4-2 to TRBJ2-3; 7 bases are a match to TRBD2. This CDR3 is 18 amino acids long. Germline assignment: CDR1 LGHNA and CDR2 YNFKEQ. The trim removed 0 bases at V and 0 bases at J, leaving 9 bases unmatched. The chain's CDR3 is CASSQEPGGSLSTDTQYF. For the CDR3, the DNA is TGTGCCAGCAGCCAAGAGCCGGGGGGTTCCTTGAGCACAGATACGCAGTATTTT.

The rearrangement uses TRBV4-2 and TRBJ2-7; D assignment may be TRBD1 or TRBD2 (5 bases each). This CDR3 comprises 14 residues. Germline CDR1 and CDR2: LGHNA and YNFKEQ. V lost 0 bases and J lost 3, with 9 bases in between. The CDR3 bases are TGTGCCAGCAGCCAAGAAGAGGGGCGCTACGAGCAGTACTTC. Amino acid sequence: CASSQEEGRYEQYF.

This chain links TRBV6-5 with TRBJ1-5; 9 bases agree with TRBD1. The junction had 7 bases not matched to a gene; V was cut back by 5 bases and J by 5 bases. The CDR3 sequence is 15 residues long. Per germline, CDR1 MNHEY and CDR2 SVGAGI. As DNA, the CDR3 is TGTGCCAGCAGTCCCTCCACAGGGGGCTATCAGCCCCAGCATTTT. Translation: CASSPSTGGYQPQHF.

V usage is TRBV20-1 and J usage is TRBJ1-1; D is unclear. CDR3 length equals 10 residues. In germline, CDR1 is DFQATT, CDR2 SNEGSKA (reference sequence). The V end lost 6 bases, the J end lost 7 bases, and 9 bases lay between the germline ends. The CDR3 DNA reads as TGCAGTGCCGGTTCCGGTGAAGCTTTCTTT. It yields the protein CSAGSGEAFF.

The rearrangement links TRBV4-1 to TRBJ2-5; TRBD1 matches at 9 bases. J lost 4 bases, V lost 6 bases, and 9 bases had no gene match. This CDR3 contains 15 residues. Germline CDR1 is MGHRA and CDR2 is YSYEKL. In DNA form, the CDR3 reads TGCGCCAGCAGAGGAAACATGGACAGGGGAGAGACCCAGTACTTC. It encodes CASRGNMDRGETQYF.

This CDR3 is CASSESMQRGNTEAFF. CDR3 in DNA: TGCGCCAGCAGTGAGTCGATGCAACGGGGGAACACTGAAGCTTTCTTT. This chain links TRBV10-1 with TRBJ1-1; no firm D call. V gave up 0 bases and J gave up 1 base, with 12 bases separating them. Germline CDR1 reads WNHNN; CDR2 reads SYGVQD (reference sequence). CDR3 length: 16 residues.

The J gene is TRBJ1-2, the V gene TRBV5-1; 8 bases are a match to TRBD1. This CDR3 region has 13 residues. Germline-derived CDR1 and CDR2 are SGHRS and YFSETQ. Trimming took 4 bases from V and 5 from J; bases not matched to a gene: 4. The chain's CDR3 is CASSQDRAYGYTF. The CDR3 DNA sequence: TGCGCCAGCAGCCAGGACAGGGCGTATGGCTACACCTTC. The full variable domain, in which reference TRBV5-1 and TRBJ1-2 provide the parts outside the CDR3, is KAGVTQTPRYLIKTRGQQVTLSCSPISGHRSVSWYQQTPGQGLQFLFEYFSETQRNKGNFPGRFSGRQFSNSRSEMNVSTLELGDSALYLCASSQDRAYGYTFGSGTRLTVV.

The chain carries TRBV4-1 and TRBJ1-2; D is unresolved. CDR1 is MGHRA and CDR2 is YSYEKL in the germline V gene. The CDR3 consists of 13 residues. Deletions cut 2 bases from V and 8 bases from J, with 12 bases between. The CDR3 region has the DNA TGCGCCAGCAGCCAATCCGGATTTGGCGGCTACACCTTC. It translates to CASSQSGFGGYTF.

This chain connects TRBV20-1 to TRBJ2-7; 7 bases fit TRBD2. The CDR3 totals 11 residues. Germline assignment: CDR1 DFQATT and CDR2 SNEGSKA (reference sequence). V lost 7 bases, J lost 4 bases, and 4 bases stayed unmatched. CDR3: CSGASGYEQYF. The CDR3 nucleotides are TGCAGTGGGGCTAGCGGATACGAGCAGTACTTC.